This note documents a single TCR beta chain sequence. With 4 bases removed from V and 8 bases from J, the gap between germline ends came to 9 bases. Germline V gene sequence: CDR1 MNHEY, CDR2 SVGAGI. The CDR3 contains 12 residues. Profiled with immunoSEQ multiplex PCR; TCRdb holds only in-frame clones, not every one. Here the sample spans under 200,000 clones, roughly 83% being singletons. Participant ages covered roughly 18 to 89 years across 25 or so US areas. Participant reports of clinical history set cohort assignment. Two negative PCRs, clearance, or symptom resolution characterized the recovered Cohort 3 donors. This sample was taken from a study of blood T cell repertoires in COVID-19. Overall study: Sources were T cells, B-cell-depleted T cells, or PBMCs; the material itself was cDNA or gDNA.

This TCR came from a woman aged 55-69 years who had recovered from COVID-19. Sequenced sample: PBMCs or T cells enriched from blood (not recorded which). The gene calls are TRBV6-5 and TRBJ2-1, with D possibly being TRBD2 (6 bases). CDR3 DNA sequence: TGTGCCAGCAGTTCGACTAGTCATGAGCAGTTCTTC. Amino acid sequence: CASSSTSHEQFF.